This entry concerns a single T cell receptor (beta chain). These data belong to a study of blood T cell repertoires in COVID-19. Background on the study: Acute and convalescent COVID-19 specimens originated in the United States, Italy and Spain.

Methods used by the authors: Estimated nucleated cell counts came from reference gene primer amplification. The assay was immunoSEQ multiplex PCR, and TCRdb's table has in-frame clones only and misses some. V and J calls and clone size come straight from that table; D and trimming were deduced from the DNA. This sample has over 20,000 clones, with roughly 80% found just once. The CDR3 contains 16 residues. Germline V gene data show CDR1 as MNHNS and CDR2 as SASEGT. V trimming: 3 bases; J trimming: 8 bases; junction bases outside the gene matches: 13. The specimen sequenced was peripheral blood. The clonotype originates from a man aged 50 to 60 with active or convalescent COVID-19. This rearrangement joins TRBV6-1 to TRBJ1-2, with TRBD1 identical over 9 bases. CDR3 residues: CASSDLKGQGFFGYTF. Written as DNA, the CDR3 is TGTGCCAGCAGTGATTTGAAGGGACAGGGCTTCTTCGGCTACACCTTC.